Included here is one T cell receptor beta chain sequence, with context. The data originate from a study of T cell changes during pregnancy in multiple sclerosis. Assay: immunoSEQ multiplex PCR; the TCRdb copy retains only in-frame clones and omits some. Among 45,000 to 65,000 clones listed, around 94% were seen once. Trimming removed 3 bases at V and 1 base at J, with 7 bases between. This CDR3 region has 13 residues. Germline V gene sequence: CDR1 SGHAT, CDR2 FQNNGV. This sequence was found in a female donor with multiple sclerosis, enrolled in a pregnancy study. The chain couples TRBV11-2 to TRBJ2-7; possibly TRBD2 for D (6 bases). The specimen comprised CD8+ T cells from peripheral blood mononuclear cells, sampled in the third trimester of pregnancy. CDR3 sequence (DNA): TGTGCCAGCAGCTTCGGACTATCCTACGAGCAGTACTTC. It codes for CASSFGLSYEQYF.